This TCR beta chain was recovered during a study of blood T cell repertoires in COVID-19. Cohorts were assigned according to the clinical history that participants reported. There are 20 residues in the CDR3. CDR1 and CDR2 (germline): LGHDT, YNNKEL (reference sequence). V dropped 3 bases and J dropped 0 bases, with 25 bases sitting between them. Assay used: immunoSEQ multiplex PCR; TCRdb lists only in-frame clones, some missing. The sample lists 200,000 to 250,000 clones; more than 80% were seen once. The V and J genes are TRBV3-1 (or the pseudogene TRBV3-2) and TRBJ2-3, with D maybe TRBD2 (7 bases). Material for sequencing was PBMCs or T cells enriched from blood (not recorded which). The TCR originated in a woman in her thirties or forties with acute COVID-19. The CDR3: CASSHFGGGGPHPSTDTQYF. CDR3 nucleotide sequence: TGTGCCAGCAGCCATTTTGGAGGGGGGGGGCCACATCCTAGCACAGATACGCAGTATTTT.